The next 22 T cell receptor beta chains were all read from a single sample in a study of vaccination effects on CD4 cells after COVID-19. Sequencing was performed with immunoSEQ multiplex PCR; in TCRdb, only in-frame clones are kept and a portion is missing. Here the sample spans roughly 50,000 clones, around 85% being singletons. These receptors are not linked to any known antigen. Ahead of sequencing, the ViraFEST assay grew antigen-specific CD4+ T cells using viral peptide pools. Following culture for around 9 days, CD4+ T cells were isolated. The sample in question was CD4+ T cells from PBMCs cultured with HCoV-229E spike peptides, obtained before COVID-19 vaccination. The receptors come from a human donor who received a COVID-19 vaccine.

This rearrangement joins TRBV5-1 to TRBJ2-3; D gene uncertain. Germline values: CDR1 SGHRS, CDR2 YFSETQ. Trimming stripped 1 base from V and 3 bases from J, with 6 bases between. The CDR3 runs 13 residues. Here the CDR3 DNA reads TGCGCCAGCAGCTTGACAGATACAGATACGCAGTATTTT. This translates into CASSLTDTDTQYF.

The DNA for the CDR3 is TGTGCCAGCAGTTCCGCCTGGGAGGGCTACACCTTC. Encoded protein: CASSSAWEGYTF. The chain uses TRBV28 and TRBJ1-2, with no clear D. Deletions cut 4 bases from V and 8 bases from J, with 11 bases between. The CDR3 is made up of 12 amino acids. Germline V CDR1 and CDR2: MDHEN, SYDVKM.

V usage is TRBV6-1 and J usage is TRBJ2-1; D is ambiguous. The length of the CDR3 is 15 residues. Germline V gives CDR1 MNHNS, CDR2 SASEGT. The V and J ends lost 1 base and 1 base respectively, with 8 bases between them. CDR3 bases: TGTGCCAGCAGTGAAGAGGCTCTTTCCTACAATGAGCAGTTCTTC. This encodes CASSEEALSYNEQFF.

This clone has more than one count but fewer than ten. The genes are TRBV28 and TRBJ1-5; the D gene is possibly TRBD1 (6 bases). The germline V gene has CDR1 MDHEN and CDR2 SYDVKM. Between the trimmed V and J ends, which lost 5 bases and 4 bases, there was a span of 12 bases. The CDR3 sequence is 14 residues long. The CDR3 spells CASSPGQMNQPQHF. CDR3 in DNA: TGTGCCAGCAGTCCAGGACAGATGAATCAGCCCCAGCATTTT.

The chain joins TRBV14 to TRBJ2-7; 10 nucleotides line up with TRBD2. Germline CDR1 reads SGHDN; CDR2 reads FVKESK. The CDR3 is 19 amino acids. Here the CDR3 reads CASSQESPGAGGLSSEQYV. CDR3 DNA sequence: TGTGCCAGCAGCCAAGAATCCCCAGGAGCGGGGGGGCTTTCCTCCGAGCAGTACGTC.

J is TRBJ1-4 and V is TRBV6-5; D is unclear. Germline V gene lookup returns CDR1 MNHEY and CDR2 SVGAGI. The CDR3 runs 13 residues. Trimming removed 6 bases at V and 7 bases at J, with 12 bases between. DNA of the CDR3: TGTGCCAGCAGGCCTCCGACAATTGAAAAACTGTTTTTT. Encoded protein: CASRPPTIEKLFF.

The rearrangement uses TRBV11-1 and TRBJ1-1; no firm D call. The CDR3 contains 12 residues. The V and J ends lost 6 bases and 4 bases respectively, with 9 bases between them. Germline V CDR1 and CDR2: SGHAT, FQDESV (reference sequence). The CDR3 here is CASSLGLTEAFF. CDR3 coding DNA: TGTGCCAGCAGTCTAGGTCTCACTGAAGCTTTCTTT.

The chain carries TRBV6-5 and TRBJ2-2, with TRBD2 as a possible D gene (6 bases). Trimming removed 11 bases from V and 2 bases from J, with 18 bases in between. CDR3 length: 15 residues. Germline CDR1 reads MNHEY; CDR2 reads SVGAGI. CDR3 in DNA: TGTGCCCTTACCCGGGACTCACGAAACACCGGGGAGCTGTTTTTT. The encoded protein is CALTRDSRNTGELFF.

This clone was recorded once. This rearrangement joins TRBV7-2 to TRBJ1-2, with 8 bases that match TRBD1. The CDR3 contains 15 residues. Losses at the gene ends were 5 bases for V and 7 bases for J; bases not matched to a gene: 12. CDR1 and CDR2 (germline): SGHTA, FQGNSA. In DNA form, the CDR3 reads TGTGCCAGCAGCCCCATCGGACAGGGAAAGTTTGGCTACACCTTC. Translated, it gives CASSPIGQGKFGYTF.

This clone has only one observation. The chain carries TRBV11-3 and TRBJ1-4, with D hard to call. The CDR3 sequence is 15 residues long. Germline V gives CDR1 SGHNT, CDR2 YENEEA. V was trimmed by 3 bases and J by 8 bases, leaving 16 bases between them. CDR3 bases: TGTGCCAGCAGCTTTGAGGTTCCCATAAGAGAAAAACTGTTTTTT. Amino acid sequence: CASSFEVPIREKLFF.

This clone turned up a few times. The gene calls are TRBV2 and TRBJ2-3; unclear D gene. Trimming shortened V by 10 bases and J by 0 bases, and 14 bases separated the two germline ends. The CDR3 consists of 14 residues. Germline values: CDR1 SNHLY, CDR2 FYNNEI. CDR3 in DNA: TGTGCCACCCGGAAAGCGCCTAGCACAGATACGCAGTATTTT. Its translation is CATRKAPSTDTQYF.

V usage is TRBV5-1 and J usage is TRBJ2-5; D possibly corresponds to TRBD1 (6 bases). The V gene's germline CDR1 is SGHRS and CDR2 YFSETQ. V lost 1 base, J lost 4 bases, and 8 bases lay in between. The CDR3 extends over 13 amino acids. The CDR3 here is CASSLTGRETQYF. The CDR3 coding sequence is TGCGCCAGCAGCTTGACAGGGAGAGAGACCCAGTACTTC. The full variable domain, rest sourced from reference TRBV5-1 and TRBJ2-5, is KAGVTQTPRYLIKTRGQQVTLSCSPISGHRSVSWYQQTPGQGLQFLFEYFSETQRNKGNFPGRFSGRQFSNSRSEMNVSTLELGDSALYLCASSLTGRETQYFGPGTRLLVL.

The chain joins TRBV12-3 or TRBV12-4 to TRBJ1-5; D is uncertain. This CDR3 is 12 amino acids long. Trimming pared 1 base from V and 4 bases from J, leaving 2 bases between. CDR3 coding DNA: TGTGCCAGCAGTTTAGGGAATCAGCCCCAGCATTTT. Its protein product is CASSLGNQPQHF.

This chain joins TRBV3-1 (or the pseudogene TRBV3-2) and TRBJ1-2; no clear D. The CDR3 extends over 16 amino acids. V shed 0 bases and J shed 0 bases, with 11 bases lying between them. Per the germline V gene, CDR1 is LGHDT and CDR2 is YNNKEL (reference sequence). CDR3 region: CASSQDRRRANYGYTF. Here the CDR3 DNA reads TGTGCCAGCAGCCAAGACAGACGGAGAGCTAACTATGGCTACACCTTC.

The chain's CDR3 is CASSGQGTGQPQHF. CDR3 sequence (DNA): TGCGCCAGCTCTGGACAGGGGACTGGGCAGCCCCAGCATTTT. The chain employs TRBV10-2 and TRBJ1-5; 9 bases fit TRBD1. V lost 8 bases to trimming and J lost 7 bases; unmatched junction nucleotides: 9. Germline V gene sequence: CDR1 WSHSY, CDR2 SAAADI. This CDR3 is built from 14 residues.

The V gene is TRBV6-2 or TRBV6-3, the J gene TRBJ2-5, with 13 bases aligning to TRBD2. The CDR3 is made up of 18 amino acids. CDR1 is MNHEY, CDR2 SVGEGT, per germline. With V trimmed by 2 bases and J by 2 bases, 8 bases remained unmatched. DNA of the CDR3: TGTGCCAGCAGTTACACGTGGGGGACTAGCGGGGTTCAAGAGACCCAGTACTTC. Its translation is CASSYTWGTSGVQETQYF.

The chain recombines TRBV1 with TRBJ2-5; the D call in the table, TRBD2, was not verified against the DNA. TRBV1 is a pseudogene. This CDR3 is 14 amino acids long. The CDR3 DNA sequence: TGCACCAGCAGCCCGCCGGGGGGCGTAGAGACCCAGTACTTC. Translated, it gives CTSSPPGGVETQYF.

This rearrangement joins TRBV5-1 to TRBJ2-2; D not certain. This CDR3 spans 14 amino acids. Germline CDR1 and CDR2: SGHRS and YFSETQ. Trimming pared 2 bases from V and 2 bases from J, leaving 7 bases between. The CDR3 protein is CASSLYTNTGELFF. The CDR3 DNA sequence: TGCGCCAGCAGCTTATACACTAACACCGGGGAGCTGTTTTTT. The variable domain in full, with the rest retrieved from reference TRBV5-1 and TRBJ2-2, is KAGVTQTPRYLIKTRGQQVTLSCSPISGHRSVSWYQQTPGQGLQFLFEYFSETQRNKGNFPGRFSGRQFSNSRSEMNVSTLELGDSALYLCASSLYTNTGELFFGEGSRLTVL.

CDR3 sequence: CASSLTSGDLYEQYV. The CDR3 DNA follows: TGTGCCAGCAGCTTAACTAGCGGGGATCTCTACGAGCAGTACGTC. The chain links TRBV7-2 to TRBJ2-7; 10 positions agree with TRBD2. The CDR3 covers 15 residues. The junction had 4 bases not matched to a gene; V was cut back by 2 bases and J by 3 bases. Per germline, CDR1 SGHTA and CDR2 FQGNSA.

V is TRBV7-8 and J is TRBJ2-5, with D unclear. The CDR3 contains 11 residues. The germline gives CDR1 SGHVS, CDR2 FQNEAQ. V lost 4 bases, J lost 7 bases, and 7 bases lay in between. Here the CDR3 reads CASSSRWTQYF. The CDR3 bases are TGTGCCAGCAGCTCCCGATGGACCCAGTACTTC.

This clone was recorded only once. This CDR3 is also generated by other DNA sequences in the sample. The rearrangement joins TRBV28 to TRBJ2-5; 8 nucleotides align to TRBD2. The CDR3 length is 15 residues. The ends lost 2 bases at V and 2 bases at J; junction bases unmatched: 4. Germline V gene data show CDR1 as MDHEN and CDR2 as SYDVKM. The CDR3 coding sequence is TGTGCCAGCAGTTTAACGGGGGGGGGACAAGAGACCCAGTACTTC. It translates to CASSLTGGGQETQYF.

The chain employs TRBV3-1 (or the pseudogene TRBV3-2) and TRBJ2-7; possibly TRBD1 for D (6 bases). CDR3 length: 14 residues. Germline CDR1 reads LGHDT; CDR2 reads YNNKEL (reference sequence). The V end was cut by 4 bases, the J end by 3 bases, with 13 bases between. CDR3 residues: CASSPPGENYEQYV. The CDR3 nucleotides read TGTGCCAGCAGCCCGCCAGGGGAGAACTACGAGCAGTACGTC.